This TCR beta chain emerged from a study of shared clonotypes between healthy human individuals. Overall study results and limits: Between a few donors, naive CD4 clonotypes were shared at a level of around 5.2%. Memory subsets generally showed lower estimated richness than naive subsets.

Germline V CDR1 and CDR2: SNHLY, FYNNEI. The V gene end was trimmed by 7 bases and the J gene end by 6 bases; junction bases not matched to a gene: 15. The CDR3 is 17 amino acids. A note on this clone: Its antigen remains unknown.

The naive CD8 subset, CD45RO-negative cells positively selected for CCR7, excluded terminally differentiated effector memory CD45RA+ cells. This table comes from immunoSEQ multiplex PCR, and its TCRdb copy is limited to in-frame clones, with some not included. The sample holds some 2.1 million clones, approximately 94% seen once. The chain couples TRBV2 to TRBJ2-2; 9 positions agree with TRBD2. The sequence was collected from a man younger than 30 in good health. Sequenced sample: naive CD8+ T cells sorted from blood. CDR3 in DNA: TGTGCCAGCAACGTGGGGACTAGCATTTCGTTCGCCGGGGAGCTGTTTTTT. Protein product: CASNVGTSISFAGELFF.